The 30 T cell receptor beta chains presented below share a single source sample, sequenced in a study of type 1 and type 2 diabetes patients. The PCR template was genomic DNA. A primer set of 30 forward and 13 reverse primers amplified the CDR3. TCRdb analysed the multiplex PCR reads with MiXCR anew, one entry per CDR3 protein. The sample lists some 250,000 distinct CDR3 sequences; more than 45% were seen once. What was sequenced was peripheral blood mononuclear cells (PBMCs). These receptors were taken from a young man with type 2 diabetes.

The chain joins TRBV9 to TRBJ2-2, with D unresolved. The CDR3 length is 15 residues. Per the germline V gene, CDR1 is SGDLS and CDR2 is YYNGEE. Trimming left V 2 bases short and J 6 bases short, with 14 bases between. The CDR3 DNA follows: TGTGCCAGCAGCGTCGAACCCTCCTTGGCCGGGGAGCTGTTTTTT. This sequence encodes CASSVEPSLAGELFF.

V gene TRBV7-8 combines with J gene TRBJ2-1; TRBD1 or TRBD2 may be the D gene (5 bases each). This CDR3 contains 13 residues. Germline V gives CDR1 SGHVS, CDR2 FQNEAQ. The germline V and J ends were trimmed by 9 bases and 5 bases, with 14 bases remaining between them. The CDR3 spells CASLRDRHNEQFF. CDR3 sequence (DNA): TGTGCCAGTCTCCGGGACCGTCACAATGAGCAGTTCTTC.

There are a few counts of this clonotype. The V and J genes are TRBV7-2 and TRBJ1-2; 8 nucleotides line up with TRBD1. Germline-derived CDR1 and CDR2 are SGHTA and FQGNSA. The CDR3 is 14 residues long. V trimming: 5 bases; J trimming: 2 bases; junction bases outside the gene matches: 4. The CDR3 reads CASSPGQDNYGYTF. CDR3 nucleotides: TGTGCCAGCAGCCCGGGACAGGACAACTATGGCTACACCTTC.

The CDR3 region has the DNA TGTGCCAGCAGTTCCGGGACGGAGTATGGCTACACCTTC. It codes for CASSSGTEYGYTF. The chain uses TRBV28 and TRBJ1-2; tentatively, D is TRBD1 (5 bases). The V gene lost 4 bases and the J gene lost 5 bases, with 11 bases spanning the gap. Germline assignment: CDR1 MDHEN and CDR2 SYDVKM. The CDR3 extends over 13 amino acids.

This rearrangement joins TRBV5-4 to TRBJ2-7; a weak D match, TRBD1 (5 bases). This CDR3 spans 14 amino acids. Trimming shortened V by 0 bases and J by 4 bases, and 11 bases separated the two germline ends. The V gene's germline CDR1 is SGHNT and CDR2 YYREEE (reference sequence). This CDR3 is CASSLGGRDYEQYF. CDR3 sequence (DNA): TGTGCCAGCAGCTTGGGAGGCAGGGATTACGAGCAGTACTTC.

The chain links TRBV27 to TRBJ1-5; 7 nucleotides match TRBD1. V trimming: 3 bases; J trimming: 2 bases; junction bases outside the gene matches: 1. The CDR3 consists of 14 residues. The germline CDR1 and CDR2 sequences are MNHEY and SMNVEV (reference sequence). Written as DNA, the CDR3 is TGTGCCAGCAGTTTCACAGGGGGCAATCAGCCCCAGCATTTT. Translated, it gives CASSFTGGNQPQHF.

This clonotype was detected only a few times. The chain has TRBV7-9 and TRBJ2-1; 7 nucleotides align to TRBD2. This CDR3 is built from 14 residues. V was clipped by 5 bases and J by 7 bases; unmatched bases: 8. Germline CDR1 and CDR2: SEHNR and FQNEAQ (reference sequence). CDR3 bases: TGTGCCAGCAGCCCAACGGGACTAATTAATGAGCAGTTCTTC. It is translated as CASSPTGLINEQFF.

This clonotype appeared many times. CDR3 sequence reads: CATSRGQQGSYNEQFF. The CDR3 DNA follows: TGTGCCACCAGCAGAGGGCAACAGGGGTCCTACAATGAGCAGTTCTTC. V usage is TRBV15 and J usage is TRBJ2-1, with TRBD1 identical over 7 bases. CDR1 is LNHNV, CDR2 YYDKDF, per germline (reference sequence). Trimming took 1 base from V and 1 from J; bases not matched to a gene: 4. The CDR3 is made up of 16 amino acids.

CDR3 loop: CAWSGTGLSEQYF. The CDR3 region has the DNA TGTGCCTGGAGTGGGACAGGCCTAAGCGAGCAGTACTTC. The chain uses TRBV30 and TRBJ2-7; 7 nucleotides match TRBD1. The CDR3 has 13 amino acids. Germline V CDR1 and CDR2: GTSNPN, SVGIG (reference sequence). Losses at the gene ends were 1 base for V and 6 bases for J; bases not matched to a gene: 6. Together with reference TRBV30 and TRBJ2-7, the CDR3 gives the full variable domain: SQTIHQWPATLVQPVGSPLSLECTVEGTSNPNLYWYRQAAGRGLQLLFYSVGIGQISSEVPQNLSASRPQDRQFILSSKKLLLSDSGFYLCAWSGTGLSEQYFGPGTRLTVT.

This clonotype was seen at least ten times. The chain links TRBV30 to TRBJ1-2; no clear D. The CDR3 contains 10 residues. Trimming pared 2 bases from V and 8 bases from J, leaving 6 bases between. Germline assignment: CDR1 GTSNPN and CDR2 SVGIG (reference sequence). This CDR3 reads CAWSLGGYTF. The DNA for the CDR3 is TGTGCCTGGAGTCTAGGCGGCTACACCTTC.

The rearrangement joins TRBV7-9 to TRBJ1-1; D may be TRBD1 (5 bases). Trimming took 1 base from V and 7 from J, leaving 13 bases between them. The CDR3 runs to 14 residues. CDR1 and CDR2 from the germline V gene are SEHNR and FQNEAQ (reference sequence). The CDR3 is CASSLELGTDEAFF. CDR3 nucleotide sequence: TGTGCCAGCAGCTTAGAACTAGGGACGGATGAAGCTTTCTTT. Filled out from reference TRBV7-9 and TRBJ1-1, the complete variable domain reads DTGVSQNPRHKITKRGQNVTFRCDPISEHNRLYWYRQTLGQGPEFLTYFQNEAQLEKSRLLSDRFSAERPKGSFSTLEIQRTEQGDSAMYLCASSLELGTDEAFFGQGTRLTVV.

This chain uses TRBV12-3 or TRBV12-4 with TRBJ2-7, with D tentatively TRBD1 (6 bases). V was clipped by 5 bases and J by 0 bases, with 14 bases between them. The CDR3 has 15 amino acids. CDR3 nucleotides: TGTGCCAGCAGTCAGGGGACGGTAAGCTCCTACGAGCAGTACTTC. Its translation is CASSQGTVSSYEQYF.

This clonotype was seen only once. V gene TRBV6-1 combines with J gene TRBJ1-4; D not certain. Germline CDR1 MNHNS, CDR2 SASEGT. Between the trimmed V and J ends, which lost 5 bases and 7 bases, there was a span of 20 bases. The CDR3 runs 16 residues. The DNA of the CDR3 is TGTGCCAGCAGTTACGGTCGGCCCTCGGACGGTGAAAAACTGTTTTTT. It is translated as CASSYGRPSDGEKLFF.

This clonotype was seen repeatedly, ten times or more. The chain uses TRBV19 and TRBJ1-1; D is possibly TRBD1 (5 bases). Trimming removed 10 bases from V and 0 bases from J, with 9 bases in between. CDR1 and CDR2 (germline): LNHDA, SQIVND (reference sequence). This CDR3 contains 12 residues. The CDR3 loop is CATGRMNTEAFF. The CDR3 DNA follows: TGTGCCACGGGACGGATGAACACTGAAGCTTTCTTT.

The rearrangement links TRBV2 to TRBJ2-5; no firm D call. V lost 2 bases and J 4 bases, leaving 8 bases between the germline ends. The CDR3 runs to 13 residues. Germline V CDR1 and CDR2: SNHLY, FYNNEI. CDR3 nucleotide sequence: TGTGCCAGCAGTGAATCACAAAGAGAGACCCAGTACTTC. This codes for CASSESQRETQYF.

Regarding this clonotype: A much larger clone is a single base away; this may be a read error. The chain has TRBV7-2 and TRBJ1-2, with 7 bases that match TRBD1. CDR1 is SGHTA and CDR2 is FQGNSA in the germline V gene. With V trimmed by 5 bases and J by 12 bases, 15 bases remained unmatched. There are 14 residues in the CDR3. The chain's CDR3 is CASSTTRDRGYHTF. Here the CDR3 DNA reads TGTGCCAGCAGCACGACCCGGGACAGAGGATACCACACCTTC.

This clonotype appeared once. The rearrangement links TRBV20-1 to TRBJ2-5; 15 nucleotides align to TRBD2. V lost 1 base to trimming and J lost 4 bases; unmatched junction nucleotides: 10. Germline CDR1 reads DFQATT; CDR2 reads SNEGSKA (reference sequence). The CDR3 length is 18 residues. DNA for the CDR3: TGCAGTGCTAGAGCTGGGACTAGCGGGGGGAGTTCGCGAGAGACCCAGTACTTC. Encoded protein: CSARAGTSGGSSRETQYF.

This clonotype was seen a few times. DNA for the CDR3: TGCGCCAGCAGCCAAGTGGGAGCGGGAGGAGAGACCCAGTACTTC. It yields the protein CASSQVGAGGETQYF. The rearrangement uses TRBV4-1 and TRBJ2-5; the match to TRBD2 covers 9 bases. The germline V gene has CDR1 MGHRA and CDR2 YSYEKL. V shed 1 base and J 4 bases; nucleotides not matched to a gene: 4. The CDR3 is 15 residues long.

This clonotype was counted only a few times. CDR3 coding DNA: TGTGCCAGCAGCTTCGGAACCTACGAGCAGTACTTC. This gives the protein CASSFGTYEQYF. The rearrangement uses TRBV7-2 and TRBJ2-7; no definite D call. Germline CDR1 SGHTA, CDR2 FQGNSA. The CDR3 spans 12 residues. V lost 3 bases to trimming and J lost 2 bases, with 5 bases between them.

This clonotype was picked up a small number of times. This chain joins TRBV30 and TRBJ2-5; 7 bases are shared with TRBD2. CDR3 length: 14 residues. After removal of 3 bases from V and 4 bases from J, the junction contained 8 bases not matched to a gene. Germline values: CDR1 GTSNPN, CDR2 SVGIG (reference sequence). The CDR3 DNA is TGTGCCTGGAGATTGCAGGGCGGGGGAGAGACCCAGTACTTC. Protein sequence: CAWRLQGGGETQYF.

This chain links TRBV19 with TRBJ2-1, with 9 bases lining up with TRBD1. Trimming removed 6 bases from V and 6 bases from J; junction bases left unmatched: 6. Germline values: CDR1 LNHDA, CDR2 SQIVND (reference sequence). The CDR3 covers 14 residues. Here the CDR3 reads CASSGRDRVNEQFF. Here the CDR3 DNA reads TGTGCCAGTAGCGGCCGGGACAGGGTCAATGAGCAGTTCTTC. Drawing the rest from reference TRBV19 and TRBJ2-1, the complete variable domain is DGGITQSPKYLFRKEGQNVTLSCEQNLNHDAMYWYRQDPGQGLRLIYYSQIVNDFQKGDIAEGYSVSREKKESFPLTVTSAQKNPTAFYLCASSGRDRVNEQFFGPGTRLTVL.

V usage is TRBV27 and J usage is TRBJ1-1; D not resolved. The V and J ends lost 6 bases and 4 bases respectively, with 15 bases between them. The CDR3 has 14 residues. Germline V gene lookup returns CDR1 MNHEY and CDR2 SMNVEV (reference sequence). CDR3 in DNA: TGTGCCAGCAGGTCGAGGTCTGGTGGCACTGAAGCTTTCTTT. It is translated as CASRSRSGGTEAFF.

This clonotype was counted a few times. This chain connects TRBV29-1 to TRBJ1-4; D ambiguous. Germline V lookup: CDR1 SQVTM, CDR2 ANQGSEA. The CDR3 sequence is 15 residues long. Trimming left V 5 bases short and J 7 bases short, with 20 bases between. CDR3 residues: CSVPRIREGSEKLFF. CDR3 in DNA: TGCAGCGTTCCCCGGATCCGGGAAGGGAGTGAAAAACTGTTTTTT.

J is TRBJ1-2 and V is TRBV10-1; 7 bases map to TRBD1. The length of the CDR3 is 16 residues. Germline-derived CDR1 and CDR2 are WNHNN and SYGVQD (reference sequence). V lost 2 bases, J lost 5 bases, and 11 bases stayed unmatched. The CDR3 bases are TGCGCCAGCAGTGAGGAGGGGGCTGGGGGTTCGTATGGCTACACCTTC. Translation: CASSEEGAGGSYGYTF.

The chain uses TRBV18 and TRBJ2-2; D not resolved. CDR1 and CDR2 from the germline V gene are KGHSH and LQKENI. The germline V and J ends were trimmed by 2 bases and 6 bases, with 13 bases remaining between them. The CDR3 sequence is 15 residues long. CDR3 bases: TGTGCCAGCTCACCAGATGATGTAAAACCCGGGGAGCTGTTTTTT. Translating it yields CASSPDDVKPGELFF.

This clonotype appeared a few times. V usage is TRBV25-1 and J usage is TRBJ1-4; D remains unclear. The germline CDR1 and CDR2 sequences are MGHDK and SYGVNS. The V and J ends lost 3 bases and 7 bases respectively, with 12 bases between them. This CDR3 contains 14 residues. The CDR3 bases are TGTGCCAGCAGTGATGTTCTAACGGGTGAAAAACTGTTTTTT. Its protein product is CASSDVLTGEKLFF.

The CDR3 nucleotides read TGCGCCAGCAGTGAAATCTCGGCCTTCGACCTACAGGGGCCGACTTTTGAAAAACTGTTTTTT. Translated: CASSEISAFDLQGPTFEKLFF. The chain uses TRBV10-1 and TRBJ1-4; 7 bases fit TRBD1. Germline-derived CDR1 and CDR2 are WNHNN and SYGVQD (reference sequence). The CDR3 consists of 21 residues. J lost 7 bases, V lost 3 bases, and 26 bases had no gene match.

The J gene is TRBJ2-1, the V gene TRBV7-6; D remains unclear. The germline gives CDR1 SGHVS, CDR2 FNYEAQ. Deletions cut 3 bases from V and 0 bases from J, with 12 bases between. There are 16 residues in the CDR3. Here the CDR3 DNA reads TGTGCCAGCAGCTTCCTGGGCCAAAGCTCCTACAATGAGCAGTTCTTC. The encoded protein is CASSFLGQSSYNEQFF.

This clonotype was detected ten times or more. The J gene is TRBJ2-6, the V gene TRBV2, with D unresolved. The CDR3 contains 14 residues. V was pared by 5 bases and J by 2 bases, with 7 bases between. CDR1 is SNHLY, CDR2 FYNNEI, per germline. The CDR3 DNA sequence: TGTGCCAGCAGTCCAGCCCCTGGGGCCAACGTCCTGACTTTC. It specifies CASSPAPGANVLTF.

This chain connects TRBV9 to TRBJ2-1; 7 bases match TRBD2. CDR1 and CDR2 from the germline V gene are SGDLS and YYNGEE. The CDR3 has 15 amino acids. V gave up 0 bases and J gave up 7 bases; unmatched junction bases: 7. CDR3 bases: TGTGCCAGCAGCGTAGGGGGAGGGCTGTTTAATGAGCAGTTCTTC. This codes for CASSVGGGLFNEQFF.